Shown below are 18 T cell receptor beta chains from a single sample sequenced in a study of blood T cells in healthy people across ages. Combining a sample-barcoded 5' primer with a J-beta primer mix, a second PCR ran for roughly 7 to 11 cycles. TCRdb re-called the 5' RACE reads through MiXCR, storing one row per CDR3 protein. The sample holds roughly 500,000 distinct CDR3 sequences, 27% seen once. Material for sequencing was blood. The source is a woman between 65 and 79 years old in good health.

This clonotype was picked up one time. The junction does not match germline at one end; this may be a read error. CDR3 nucleotide sequence: TGTAGCGTAGGAGGGACGGGGAACACTGAAGCTTTCTTT. It encodes CSVGGTGNTEAFF. The gene calls are TRBV29-1 and TRBJ1-1; a possible D gene is TRBD1 (5 bases). CDR3 size: 13 residues. Per germline, CDR1 SQVTM and CDR2 ANQGSEA. Filled out from reference TRBV29-1 and TRBJ1-1, the complete variable domain reads SAVISQKPSRDICQRGTSLTIQCQVDSQVTMMFWYRQQPGQSLTLIATANQGSEATYESGFVIDKFPISRPNLTFSTLTVSNMSPEDSSIYLCSVGGTGNTEAFFGQGTRLTVV.

In this sample, this clonotype turned up a few times. The gene calls are TRBV3-1 and TRBJ2-1; D may be TRBD2 (7 bases). CDR3 length equals 16 residues. Trimming removed 0 bases at V and 5 bases at J, with 14 bases between. Germline CDR1 is LGHDT and CDR2 is YNNKEL (reference sequence). In nucleotides, the CDR3 is TGTGCCAGCAGCCAAGATACGCGGGGGCTCCACAATGAGCAGTTCTTC. Translated: CASSQDTRGLHNEQFF.

This chain connects TRBV5-1 to TRBJ2-2, with D uncertain. V was clipped by 2 bases and J by 2 bases, with 10 bases between them. The CDR3 has 15 residues. Per germline, CDR1 SGHRS and CDR2 YFSETQ. DNA for the CDR3: TGCGCCAGCAGCTTTTCTGCTTCTAACACCGGGGAGCTGTTTTTT. This translates into CASSFSASNTGELFF. The full variable domain, with the rest looked up from reference TRBV5-1 and TRBJ2-2, is KAGVTQTPRYLIKTRGQQVTLSCSPISGHRSVSWYQQTPGQGLQFLFEYFSETQRNKGNFPGRFSGRQFSNSRSEMNVSTLELGDSALYLCASSFSASNTGELFFGEGSRLTVL.

V gene TRBV2 combines with J gene TRBJ2-2, with D tentatively TRBD1 (6 bases). V was cut by 7 bases and J by 2 bases, with 11 bases left in between. The CDR3 loop spans 14 amino acids. Germline V gives CDR1 SNHLY, CDR2 FYNNEI. CDR3 DNA: TGTGCCAGCATGAAACAGGGAAACACCGGGGAGCTGTTTTTT. Protein product: CASMKQGNTGELFF.

The chain carries TRBV5-1 and TRBJ2-5; 8 nucleotides agree with TRBD2. Trimming removed 0 bases from V and 1 base from J; junction bases left unmatched: 8. This CDR3 is 17 amino acids long. The germline V gene has CDR1 SGHRS and CDR2 YFSETQ. CDR3 nucleotide sequence: TGCGCCAGCAGCTTGGGAGCGGCTAGCGGGCCCCAAGAGACCCAGTACTTC. Its protein product is CASSLGAASGPQETQYF.

This clonotype was detected a few times. V usage is TRBV12-3 or TRBV12-4 and J usage is TRBJ2-7, with a weak D call TRBD1 (6 bases). This CDR3 is built from 13 residues. Deletions cut 6 bases from V and 4 bases from J, with 13 bases between. CDR3 bases: TGTGCCAGCAGCAAGACAGGACCTTACGAGCAGTACTTC. Its translation: CASSKTGPYEQYF.

Turning to this clonotype: A read error may produce the germline difference seen at one junction end. The chain uses TRBV3-1 and TRBJ1-3, with D unresolved. This CDR3 contains 15 residues. Germline V gene data show CDR1 as LGHDT and CDR2 as YNNKEL (reference sequence). The CDR3 nucleotides read TGTGCCAACAGCCAAGAATTTGCAGAAGGAAACACCATATATTTT. Protein: CANSQEFAEGNTIYF. Using reference TRBV3-1 and TRBJ1-3 for the parts outside the CDR3, the full variable domain is DTAVSQTPKYLVTQMGNDKSIKCEQNLGHDTMYWYKQDSKKFLKIMFSYNNKELIINETVPNRFSPKSPDKAHLNLHINSLELGDSAVYFCANSQEFAEGNTIYFGEGSWLTVV.

This clonotype was counted a few times. The chain joins TRBV11-2 to TRBJ2-5; 10 positions match TRBD1. Germline assignment: CDR1 SGHAT and CDR2 FQNNGV. This CDR3 is 12 amino acids long. V was clipped by 1 base and J by 13 bases; unmatched bases: 3. The CDR3 loop is CASSLAGTGAYF. Here the CDR3 DNA reads TGTGCCAGCAGCTTAGCCGGGACAGGGGCGTACTTC.

The chain employs TRBV20-1 and TRBJ2-5; D could derive from TRBD1 or TRBD2 (5 bases each). V lost 1 base to trimming and J lost 2 bases, with 14 bases between them. Per germline, CDR1 DFQATT and CDR2 SNEGSKA (reference sequence). This CDR3 region has 15 residues. The CDR3 coding sequence is TGCAGTGCTAGAGTCGGGACGGCACTTCAAGAGACCCAGTACTTC. Amino acid sequence: CSARVGTALQETQYF.

This clonotype was observed a few times. The gene calls are TRBV12-3 or TRBV12-4 and TRBJ2-4, with a possible D match to TRBD2 (6 bases). Trimming removed 6 bases at V and 1 base at J, with 13 bases between. CDR3 length: 15 amino acids. This CDR3 reads CASSLLEGAKNIQYF. Written as DNA, the CDR3 is TGTGCCAGCAGCCTTCTGGAGGGTGCCAAAAACATTCAGTACTTC.

This clonotype has a handful of counts. V usage is TRBV12-3 or TRBV12-4 and J usage is TRBJ1-5; no clear D. This CDR3 region has 14 residues. V was pared by 5 bases and J by 9 bases, with 17 bases between. In DNA form, the CDR3 reads TGTGCCAGCAGTCCTCAAATTAGGGTTGGGCCCCAGCATTTT. Amino acids: CASSPQIRVGPQHF.

V and J are TRBV4-2 and TRBJ2-1, with 11 bases fitting TRBD2. CDR1 LGHNA and CDR2 YNFKEQ come from the germline V gene. The CDR3 is made up of 18 amino acids. Trimming at V came to 1 base and at J to 3 bases, leaving 8 bases not matched to a gene. CDR3: CASSQGPQTSGGYNEQFF. The CDR3 DNA reads TGTGCCAGCAGCCAAGGTCCCCAAACTAGCGGGGGCTACAATGAGCAGTTCTTC.

The J gene is TRBJ1-2, the V gene TRBV12-5; TRBD1 agrees at 7 bases. The V gene end was trimmed by 4 bases and the J gene end by 3 bases; junction bases not matched to a gene: 5. CDR1 and CDR2 from the germline V gene are LGHNT and FRNRAP. The CDR3 spans 14 residues. The CDR3 loop reads CASGWERGHYGYTF. In nucleotides, the CDR3 is TGTGCTAGTGGTTGGGAGAGGGGGCACTATGGCTACACCTTC.

The CDR3 bases are TGCAGTGCCCCCCCTAGCAGCTCCTACAATGAGCAGTTCTTC. This encodes CSAPPSSSYNEQFF. The rearrangement links TRBV20-1 to TRBJ2-1, with a possible D match to TRBD2 (5 bases). The CDR3 length is 14 residues. V lost 6 bases and J lost 0, with 12 bases in between. Germline CDR1 DFQATT, CDR2 SNEGSKA (reference sequence).

This chain connects TRBV20-1 to TRBJ2-1; 7 nucleotides line up with TRBD2. There are 13 residues in the CDR3. Germline values: CDR1 DFQATT, CDR2 SNEGSKA (reference sequence). After removal of 8 bases from V and 5 bases from J, the junction contained 9 bases not matched to a gene. CDR3 residues: CSPGSSGDNEQFF. The CDR3 coding sequence is TGCAGTCCCGGGTCTAGCGGAGACAATGAGCAGTTCTTC.

This clonotype was observed many times. The J gene is TRBJ2-2, the V gene TRBV24-1, with D uncertain. The CDR3 has 14 residues. V dropped 8 bases and J dropped 0 bases, with 9 bases sitting between them. CDR1 and CDR2 from the germline V gene are KGHDR and SFDVKD. In nucleotides, the CDR3 is TGTGCCACCAAGGACGGTCCGAACACCGGGGAGCTGTTTTTT. This sequence encodes CATKDGPNTGELFF.

This rearrangement joins TRBV6-5 to TRBJ2-7; D remains unclear. CDR1 and CDR2 from the germline V gene are MNHEY and SVGAGI. The CDR3 covers 11 residues. V was trimmed by 2 bases and J by 9 bases, leaving 8 bases between them. CDR3 region: CASSYNRAQYF. CDR3 in DNA: TGTGCCAGCAGTTACAACCGCGCGCAGTACTTC.

This sequence joins TRBV6-2 or TRBV6-3 and TRBJ2-5, with TRBD2 identical over 9 bases. V shed 2 bases, J shed 1 base, and the junction held 8 bases outside the gene matches. The CDR3 extends over 17 amino acids. Germline loops: CDR1 MNHEY, CDR2 SVGEGT. CDR3: CASSYGWRAGGQETQYF. The CDR3 DNA reads as TGTGCCAGCAGTTACGGGTGGCGAGCGGGGGGCCAAGAGACCCAGTACTTC.